This T cell receptor (beta chain) was captured by sequencing in a study of T cell responses to AZD1222 COVID-19 vaccine. The data were produced by immunoSEQ multiplex PCR, yet TCRdb's version contains in-frame clones alone and is incomplete. The data show approximately 120,000 clones, with roughly 90% seen just once and roughly 18% held by the top ten. Looked up from germline, CDR1 is LGHDT and CDR2 is YNNKEL (reference sequence). V lost 3 bases and J 8 bases, leaving 19 bases between the germline ends. This CDR3 is built from 16 residues. A note on this clone: Its target is unknown.

Study-level points and caveats: Donors skewed white British and female; clonal diversity was possibly underestimated. Regions left unmutated in variants are reportedly the target of nearly half of spike-specific TCRs.

The sample consisted of peripheral blood, taken on day 0 of AZD1222 vaccination. This sequence joins TRBV3-1 (or the pseudogene TRBV3-2) and TRBJ1-4; D may be TRBD1 (5 bases). The source of this sequence is an adult in good health. The CDR3 DNA sequence: TGTGCCAGCAGCCATGGGGACTGGGGCCATGGAGAAAAACTGTTTTTT. This translates into CASSHGDWGHGEKLFF.